The TCR beta chain described here comes from a study of spatial heterogeneity in lung cancer. Notes on the study in general: Compared with follow-up, resection was when ubiquitous expanded tumor TCRs appeared in blood more.

The sample's time point: sample taken at primary tumor resection. TCRs were sequenced from unsorted whole RNA of tumor, nontumor lung or PBMC. There were 65 or so donors, all of them untreated patients with early-stage non-small cell lung cancer. Comment on this clonotype: The antigen remains undetermined.

CDR1 is SGHVS, CDR2 FNYEAQ, per germline. The CDR3 has 11 amino acids. V shed 6 bases and J shed 7 bases, with 7 bases lying between them. Every TCR cDNA molecule carried a tag that served as a unique molecular identifier. TCRdb re-called the 5' RACE reads with MiXCR, one entry per CDR3 protein. The sample consists of about 23,000 distinct CDR3 sequences, approximately 3.3% of them appearing once. This sequence joins TRBV7-6 and TRBJ2-1, with a tentative D call TRBD1 (6 bases). The material was PBMCs, obtained at surgery. This receptor was obtained from a female donor with early-stage non-small cell lung cancer. The CDR3 nucleotides are TGTGCCAGCAGACAGGGAAATGAGCAGTTCTTC. This codes for CASRQGNEQFF.